Below are 14 T cell receptor beta chains sequenced from a single sample in a study of CD8 T cells in ankylosing spondylitis. TCRdb reanalysed the 5' RACE reads using MiXCR and keeps one entry per CDR3 protein. Here the sample spans fewer than 350,000 distinct CDR3 sequences, more than 9% being singletons. Sample: blood, either unsorted or a sorted T cell fraction (not recorded which). The receptor set was obtained from a female donor with ankylosing spondylitis or in good health (not recorded which).

This clonotype turned up a few times. V is TRBV20-1 and J is TRBJ2-1; weak D call: TRBD2 (6 bases). From germline, CDR1 is DFQATT and CDR2 SNEGSKA (reference sequence). This CDR3 region has 17 residues. The CDR3 DNA sequence: TGCTGTGGAAGGGACTCCCGTCGTGTCCGCACATACAATGAGCAGTTCTTC. Translated, it gives CCGRDSRRVRTYNEQFF.

In this sample, this clonotype turned up many times. This chain connects TRBV15 to TRBJ2-2; 12 bases match TRBD1. The germline V gene encodes CDR1 LNHNV and CDR2 YYDKDF (reference sequence). J lost 5 bases, V lost 2 bases, and 6 bases had no gene match. The CDR3 has 17 residues. CDR3 sequence: CATSRSPGQGATGELFF. CDR3 sequence (DNA): TGTGCCACCAGCAGATCTCCGGGACAGGGGGCAACCGGGGAGCTGTTTTTT.

This clonotype was seen at least ten times. The genes are TRBV12-3 or TRBV12-4 and TRBJ2-5, with TRBD1 matching over 9 bases. The CDR3 sequence is 14 residues long. The trim removed 6 bases at V and 4 bases at J, leaving 6 bases unmatched. In DNA form, the CDR3 reads TGTGCCAGCAGCCTAGACAGGGGGGTAGAGACCCAGTACTTC. It codes for CASSLDRGVETQYF.

This clonotype was observed at least ten times. V gene TRBV20-1 combines with J gene TRBJ2-7; 8 bases fit TRBD2. Trimming removed 0 bases from V and 13 bases from J; junction bases left unmatched: 11. CDR1 is DFQATT, CDR2 SNEGSKA, per germline (reference sequence). The CDR3 contains 13 residues. This CDR3 reads CSARDTRSGSSYF. In DNA, the CDR3 is TGCAGTGCTAGAGATACGCGGAGCGGGAGTTCCTACTTC.

This clonotype was counted at least ten times. This rearrangement joins TRBV20-1 to TRBJ2-1; D is possibly TRBD2 (5 bases). V was clipped by 1 base and J by 10 bases, with 11 bases between them. This CDR3 is 12 amino acids long. CDR1 DFQATT and CDR2 SNEGSKA come from the germline V gene (reference sequence). The CDR3 here is CSARGPKREQFF. The DNA for the CDR3 is TGCAGTGCTAGAGGTCCCAAGCGGGAGCAGTTCTTC.

Remarks on this clonotype: The junction departs from the called germline gene at one end, perhaps through a read error. V and J are TRBV20-1 and TRBJ2-1; tentatively, D is TRBD1 or TRBD2 (5 bases each). This CDR3 is built from 16 residues. Germline assignment: CDR1 DFQATT and CDR2 SNEGSKA (reference sequence). The CDR3 region has the DNA TGCTGTGCTAGGGTAGGGTCCCCGGGGCCATACAATGAGCAGTTCTTC. Its protein is CCARVGSPGPYNEQFF.

This clonotype was seen at least ten times. The chain recombines TRBV15 with TRBJ2-7; D is perhaps TRBD1 (6 bases). Trimming took off 0 bases at V and 3 bases at J, with 12 bases between the two ends. The CDR3 runs to 15 residues. Germline V gives CDR1 LNHNV, CDR2 YYDKDF (reference sequence). The CDR3: CATSRDLGHYYEQYF. The CDR3 DNA sequence: TGTGCCACCAGCAGAGATCTGGGACATTACTACGAGCAGTACTTC.

This clonotype was observed many times. This chain joins TRBV5-1 and TRBJ1-4, with D uncertain. Trimming cost V 0 bases and J 1 base, with 4 bases left between them. The CDR3 is made up of 14 amino acids. CDR1 is SGHRS, CDR2 YFSETQ, per germline. The CDR3 nucleotides are TGCGCCAGCAGCTTGGGCGGAACTAATGAAAAACTGTTTTTT. This encodes CASSLGGTNEKLFF.

Regarding this clonotype: This may come from a read error, since a much larger clone is one base off. CDR3 in DNA: TGTGCCAGCCATGTCGGGGGCGATCTCACTGAAGCTTTCTTT. Translating it yields CASHVGGDLTEAFF. This sequence joins TRBV28 and TRBJ1-1, with D possibly being TRBD1 (6 bases). Trimming shortened V by 8 bases and J by 4 bases, and 17 bases separated the two germline ends. Germline CDR1 reads MDHEN; CDR2 reads SYDVKM. The CDR3 spans 14 residues.

The J gene is TRBJ2-7, the V gene TRBV14; 13 bases align to TRBD2. The germline CDR1 and CDR2 sequences are SGHDN and FVKESK. This CDR3 has 17 amino acids. Trimming cost V 4 bases and J 0 bases; bases outside gene matches: 6. This CDR3 is CASSLRLAGGLSYEQYF. The CDR3 nucleotides read TGTGCCAGCAGCCTCAGACTAGCGGGGGGCCTCTCCTACGAGCAGTACTTC.

This clonotype showed up many times. The CDR3 nucleotides are TGCGCCAGCAGCCCCCGGGCGTCAGATACGCAGTATTTT. Encoded protein: CASSPRASDTQYF. The rearrangement joins TRBV4-3 to TRBJ2-3; D not certain. This CDR3 spans 13 amino acids. Between the trimmed V and J ends, which lost 4 bases and 4 bases, there was a span of 9 bases. The V gene's germline CDR1 is LGHNA and CDR2 YSLEER.

Many counts were recorded for this clonotype. This chain links TRBV5-1 with TRBJ1-2; TRBD1 might be the D (5 bases). The CDR3 runs 14 residues. CDR1 is SGHRS, CDR2 YFSETQ, per germline. Trimming took off 5 bases at V and 4 bases at J, with 15 bases between the two ends. CDR3 coding DNA: TGCGCCAGCAGTTTACAACAGGCGACCTATGGCTACACCTTC. Translated, it gives CASSLQQATYGYTF. The entire variable domain, with the rest obtained from reference TRBV5-1 and TRBJ1-2, is as follows: KAGVTQTPRYLIKTRGQQVTLSCSPISGHRSVSWYQQTPGQGLQFLFEYFSETQRNKGNFPGRFSGRQFSNSRSEMNVSTLELGDSALYLCASSLQQATYGYTFGSGTRLTVV.

This clonotype occurred a few times. The CDR3 DNA reads TGCAGTGCTAGACGGACCGCGGTCGCCAAAAACATTCAGTACTTC. Its protein product is CSARRTAVAKNIQYF. The chain joins TRBV20-1 to TRBJ2-4; D call uncertain. Trimming stripped 2 bases from V and 1 base from J, with 12 bases between. The germline gives CDR1 DFQATT, CDR2 SNEGSKA (reference sequence). CDR3 length: 15 amino acids.

This clonotype was seen a handful of times. The chain links TRBV12-3 or TRBV12-4 to TRBJ2-5, with 14 bases identical to TRBD2. Unmatched junction bases numbered 4, after V lost 0 bases and J lost 1 base. There are 18 residues in the CDR3. As DNA, the CDR3 is TGTGCCAGCAGTTTAGCAGGACTAGCGGGAGGACGCCAAGAGACCCAGTACTTC. Its translation: CASSLAGLAGGRQETQYF.